This T cell receptor beta chain was recovered during a study of blood T cell repertoires in COVID-19. Study-wide context: Sources were T cells, B-cell-depleted T cells, or PBMCs; the material itself was cDNA or gDNA.

TCRdb's copy holds only in-frame clones and misses some; the assay was immunoSEQ multiplex PCR. The table lists 150,000 to 200,000 clones, 80% of them singletons. Germline CDR1 is SGHNT and CDR2 is YYREEE (reference sequence). V was pared by 3 bases and J by 4 bases, with 7 bases of the junction left unmatched. The CDR3 runs 15 residues. Sequenced sample: PBMCs or T cells enriched from blood (not recorded which). The TCR was taken from a woman aged 55-70 years who had recovered from COVID-19. The chain uses TRBV5-4 and TRBJ2-1; 7 nucleotides align to TRBD1. CDR3 residues: CASSWARDSYNEQFF. For the CDR3, the DNA is TGTGCCAGCAGCTGGGCCCGGGACAGTTACAATGAGCAGTTCTTC.